The clone carrying this TCR beta chain has only a few counts. This record comes from a study of cytomegalovirus exposure and HLA in healthy donors. 13 Jbeta primers and 60 Vbeta primers were used for the PCR. Produced via immunoSEQ multiplex PCR; TCRdb's table is partial and in-frame only. The table lists some 150,000 clones, approximately 72% of them singletons. V gave up 4 bases and J gave up 6 bases, with 16 bases separating them. Germline values: CDR1 SGHRS, CDR2 YFSETQ. The CDR3 spans 15 residues. The receptor comes from a man aged 35 to 55 in good health and CMV-seronegative. The chain couples TRBV5-1 to TRBJ2-2, with a weak D call TRBD1 (7 bases). Input material: PBMCs. The CDR3 DNA is TGCGCCAGCAGCCCGGGACCCAGGGGGGCCGGGGAGCTGTTTTTT. Amino acid sequence: CASSPGPRGAGELFF.